The sequence of this T cell receptor (beta chain) was determined in a study of blood T cell repertoires in COVID-19. Here immunoSEQ multiplex PCR was the method, and the copy in TCRdb shows in-frame clones only, minus some. In the table there are around 240,000 clones, 70% to 90% of which are singletons. Trimming took 2 bases from V and 8 from J, leaving 16 bases between them. Germline V gene sequence: CDR1 SGDLS, CDR2 YYNGEE. CDR3 length: 14 residues. This clone was recorded only once. The chain uses TRBV9 and TRBJ1-2; D is unclear. This receptor was taken from a woman under 40 who had recovered from COVID-19. Material: peripheral blood. The CDR3 region is CASSVRTNSDGYTF. CDR3 sequence (DNA): TGTGCCAGCAGCGTCCGGACTAACTCCGACGGCTACACCTTC. Filled out from reference TRBV9 and TRBJ1-2, the complete variable domain reads DSGVTQTPKHLITATGQRVTLRCSPRSGDLSVYWYQQSLDQGLQFLIQYYNGEERAKGNILERFSAQQFPDLHSELNLSSLELGDSALYFCASSVRTNSDGYTFGSGTRLTVV.